These 2 T cell receptor beta chains share one sample of origin, sequenced in a study of PD-1 blockade in mismatch repair-deficient tumors. Measured with immunoSEQ multiplex PCR; TCRdb has only the in-frame clones, and not every one. The sample lists roughly 50,000 clones, over 70% seen once, with about 8.1% in the top ten. The source material was peripheral blood, sampled approximately 20 weeks after starting pembrolizumab. All receptors derive from an adult with mismatch repair-deficient cancer.

This clone was counted a few times. The rearrangement uses TRBV7-8 and TRBJ2-7; tentatively, D is TRBD1 or TRBD2 (5 bases each). Trimming left V 5 bases short and J 2 bases short, with 13 bases between. Germline CDR1 is SGHVS and CDR2 is FQNEAQ. There are 14 residues in the CDR3. CDR3 DNA: TGTGCCAGCAGCCCGGGACCAACCGCCTACGAGCAGTACTTC. Its translation is CASSPGPTAYEQYF.

CDR3 protein: CAINPIGGLTDTQYF. The DNA of the CDR3 is TGTGCCATCAACCCAATCGGGGGCCTCACAGATACGCAGTATTTT. The gene calls are TRBV10-3 and TRBJ2-3, with D tentatively TRBD1 or TRBD2 (6 bases each). The ends were cut back, 7 bases at V and 2 bases at J, with 16 bases in the middle. The CDR3 covers 15 residues. Germline CDR1 is ENHRY and CDR2 is SYGVKD.